This T cell receptor (beta chain) was sequenced in a study of cytomegalovirus exposure and HLA in healthy donors. 13 Jbeta primers and 60 Vbeta primers were used for the PCR. The protocol was immunoSEQ multiplex PCR, while the TCRdb copy is restricted to in-frame clones and leaves out a portion. The sample data list some 84,000 clones. Of note for this clone: Antigen unknown.

There were likely unrecorded immune exposures, though donors were nominally healthy when sampled. The study, taken as a whole, reports: When the data were analyzed later, several of the most significant clusters appeared to be linked to common viral pathogens. HLA-A and HLA-B allele assignments for most subjects were reportedly predicted accurately using TCR beta sequences.

The TCR originated in a man aged 50 to 59 in good health and CMV-seronegative. Specimen: PBMCs.

The CDR3 sequence: CASSLDSSGNTIYF. DNA for the CDR3: TGCGCCAGCAGCTTGGACAGCTCTGGAAACACCATATATTTT. This rearrangement joins TRBV5-1 to TRBJ1-3, with D unclear. Germline values: CDR1 SGHRS, CDR2 YFSETQ. The V end was cut by 0 bases, the J end by 0 bases, with 4 bases between. This CDR3 is built from 14 residues.